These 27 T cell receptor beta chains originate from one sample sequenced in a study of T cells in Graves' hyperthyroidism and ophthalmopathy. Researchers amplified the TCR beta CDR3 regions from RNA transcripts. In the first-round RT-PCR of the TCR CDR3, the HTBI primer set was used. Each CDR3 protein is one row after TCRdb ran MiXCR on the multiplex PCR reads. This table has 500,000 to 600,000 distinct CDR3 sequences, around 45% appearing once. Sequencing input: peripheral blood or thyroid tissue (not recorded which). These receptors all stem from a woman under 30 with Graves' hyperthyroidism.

The CDR3 loop is CASSQAYGQETQYF. CDR3 coding DNA: TGCGCCAGCAGCCAAGCTTACGGCCAAGAGACCCAGTACTTC. J is TRBJ2-5 and V is TRBV4-1; the D is unclear. The CDR3 has 14 residues. V was clipped by 1 base and J by 1 base, with 7 bases between them. Germline values: CDR1 MGHRA, CDR2 YSYEKL.

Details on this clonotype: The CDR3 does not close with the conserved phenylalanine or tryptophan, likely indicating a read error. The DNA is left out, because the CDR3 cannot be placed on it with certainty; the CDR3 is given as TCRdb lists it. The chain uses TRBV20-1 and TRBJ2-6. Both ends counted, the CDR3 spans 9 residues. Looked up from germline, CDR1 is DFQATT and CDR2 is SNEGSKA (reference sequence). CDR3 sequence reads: CSARDLLAS.

The CDR3 coding sequence is TGCAGTGCTAGACGTCGTGGTGGAACTGGCTACACCTTC. Protein: CSARRRGGTGYTF. V usage is TRBV20-1 and J usage is TRBJ1-2, with unresolved D. Per the germline V gene, CDR1 is DFQATT and CDR2 is SNEGSKA (reference sequence). The CDR3 has 13 residues. V was shortened by 2 bases and J by 7 bases, with 14 bases between the two germline ends.

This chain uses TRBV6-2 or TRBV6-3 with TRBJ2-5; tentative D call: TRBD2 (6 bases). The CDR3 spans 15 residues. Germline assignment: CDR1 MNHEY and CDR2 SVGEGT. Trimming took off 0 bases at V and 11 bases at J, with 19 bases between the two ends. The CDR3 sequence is CASSYSTFGSDIQYF. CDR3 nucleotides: TGTGCCAGCAGTTACTCGACATTCGGGAGTGATATTCAGTACTTC.

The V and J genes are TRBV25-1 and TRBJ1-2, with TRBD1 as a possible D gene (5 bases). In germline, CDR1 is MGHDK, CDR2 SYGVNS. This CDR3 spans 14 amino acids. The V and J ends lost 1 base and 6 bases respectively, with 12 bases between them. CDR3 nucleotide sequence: TGTGCCAGCAGTGAATTGGGGGGGAGGCATGGCTACACCTTC. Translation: CASSELGGRHGYTF.

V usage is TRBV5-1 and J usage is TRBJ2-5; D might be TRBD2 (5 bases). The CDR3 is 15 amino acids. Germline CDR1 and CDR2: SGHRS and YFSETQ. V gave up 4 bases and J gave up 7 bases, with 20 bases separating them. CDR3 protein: CASSRVDSPLVTQYF. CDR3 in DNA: TGCGCCAGCAGCCGCGTGGACTCCCCCCTAGTGACCCAGTACTTC.

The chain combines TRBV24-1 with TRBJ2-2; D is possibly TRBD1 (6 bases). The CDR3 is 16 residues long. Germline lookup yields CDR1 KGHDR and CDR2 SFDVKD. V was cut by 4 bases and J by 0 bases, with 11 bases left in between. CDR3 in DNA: TGTGCCACCAGTGAACCGGGACAAACGAACACCGGGGAGCTGTTTTTT. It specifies CATSEPGQTNTGELFF.

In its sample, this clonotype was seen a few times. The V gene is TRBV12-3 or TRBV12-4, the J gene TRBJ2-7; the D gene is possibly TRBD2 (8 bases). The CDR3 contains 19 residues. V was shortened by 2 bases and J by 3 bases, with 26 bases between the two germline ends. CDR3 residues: CASSLRQGIGSGILYEQYF. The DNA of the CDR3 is TGTGCCAGCAGTTTAAGACAGGGTATAGGTAGCGGGATACTCTACGAGCAGTACTTC.

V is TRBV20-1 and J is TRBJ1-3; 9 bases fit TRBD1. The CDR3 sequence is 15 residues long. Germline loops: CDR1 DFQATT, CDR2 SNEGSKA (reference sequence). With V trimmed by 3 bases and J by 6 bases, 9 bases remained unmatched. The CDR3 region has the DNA TGCAGTGCTAGCTCAACCGGGGACAGGGTAAACACCATATATTTT. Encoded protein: CSASSTGDRVNTIYF.

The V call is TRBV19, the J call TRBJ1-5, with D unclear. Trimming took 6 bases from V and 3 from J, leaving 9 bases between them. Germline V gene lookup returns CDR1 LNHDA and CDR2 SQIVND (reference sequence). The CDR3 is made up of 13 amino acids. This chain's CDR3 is CASSRLYNQPQHF. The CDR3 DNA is TGTGCCAGTAGCAGACTGTACAATCAGCCCCAGCATTTT.

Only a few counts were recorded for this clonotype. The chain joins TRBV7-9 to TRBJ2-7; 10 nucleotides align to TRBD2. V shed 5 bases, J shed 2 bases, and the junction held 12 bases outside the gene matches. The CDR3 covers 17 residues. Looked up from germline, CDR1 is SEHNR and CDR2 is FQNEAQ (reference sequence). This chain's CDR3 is CASSQSPGTSATYEQYF. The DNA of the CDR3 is TGTGCCAGCAGCCAATCACCCGGGACTAGCGCTACCTACGAGCAGTACTTC.

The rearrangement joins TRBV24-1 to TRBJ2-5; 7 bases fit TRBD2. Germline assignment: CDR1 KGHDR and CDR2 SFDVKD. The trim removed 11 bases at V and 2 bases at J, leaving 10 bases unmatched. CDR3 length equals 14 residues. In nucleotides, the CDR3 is TGTGCCATTACTAGCGCCACCTCACAAGAGACCCAGTACTTC. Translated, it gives CAITSATSQETQYF.

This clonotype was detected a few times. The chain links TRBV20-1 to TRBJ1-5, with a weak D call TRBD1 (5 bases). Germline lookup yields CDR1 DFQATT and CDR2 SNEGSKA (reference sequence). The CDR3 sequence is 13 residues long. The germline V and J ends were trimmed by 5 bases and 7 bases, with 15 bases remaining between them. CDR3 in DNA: TGCAGTGCTGGGAACAGGAGAGAGCAGCCCCAGCATTTT. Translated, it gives CSAGNRREQPQHF.

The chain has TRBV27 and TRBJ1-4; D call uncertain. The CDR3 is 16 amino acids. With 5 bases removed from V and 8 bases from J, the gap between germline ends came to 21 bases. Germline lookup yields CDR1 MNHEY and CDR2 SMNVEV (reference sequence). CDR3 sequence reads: CASSANKNWQEEKLFF. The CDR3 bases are TGTGCCAGCAGTGCAAACAAAAATTGGCAAGAGGAAAAACTGTTTTTT.

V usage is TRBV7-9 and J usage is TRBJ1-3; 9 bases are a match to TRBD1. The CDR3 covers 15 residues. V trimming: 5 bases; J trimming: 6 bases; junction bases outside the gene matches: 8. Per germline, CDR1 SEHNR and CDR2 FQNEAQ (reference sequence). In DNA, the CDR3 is TGTGCCAGCAGCCCACAGGGGGCCACTGAAAACACCATATATTTT. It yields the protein CASSPQGATENTIYF.

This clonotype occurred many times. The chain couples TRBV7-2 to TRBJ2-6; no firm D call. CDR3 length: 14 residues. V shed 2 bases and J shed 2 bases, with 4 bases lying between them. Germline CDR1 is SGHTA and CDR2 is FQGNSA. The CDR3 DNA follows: TGTGCCAGCAGCTTAAATACTGGGGCCAACGTCCTGACTTTC. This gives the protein CASSLNTGANVLTF.

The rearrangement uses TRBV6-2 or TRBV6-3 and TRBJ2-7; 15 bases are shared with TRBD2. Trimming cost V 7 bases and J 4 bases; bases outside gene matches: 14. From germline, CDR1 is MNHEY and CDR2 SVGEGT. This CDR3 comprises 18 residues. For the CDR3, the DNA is TGTGCCAGCACCAAGGGACTAGCGGGAGGCTATCTCCGGTACGAGCAGTACTTC. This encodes CASTKGLAGGYLRYEQYF.

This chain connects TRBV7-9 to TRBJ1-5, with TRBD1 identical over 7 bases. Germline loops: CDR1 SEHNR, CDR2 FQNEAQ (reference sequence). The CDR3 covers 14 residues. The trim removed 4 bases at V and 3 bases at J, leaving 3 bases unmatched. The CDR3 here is CASSSGQVNQPQHF. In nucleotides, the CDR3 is TGTGCCAGCAGCTCTGGACAGGTCAATCAGCCCCAGCATTTT.

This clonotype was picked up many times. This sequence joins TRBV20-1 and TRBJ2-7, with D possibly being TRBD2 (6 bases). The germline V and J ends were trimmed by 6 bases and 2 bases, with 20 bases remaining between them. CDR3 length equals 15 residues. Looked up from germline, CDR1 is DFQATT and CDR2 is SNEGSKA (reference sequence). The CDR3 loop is CSASAGFGVAYEQYF. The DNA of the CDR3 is TGCAGTGCCAGTGCGGGGTTTGGGGTCGCCTACGAGCAGTACTTC.

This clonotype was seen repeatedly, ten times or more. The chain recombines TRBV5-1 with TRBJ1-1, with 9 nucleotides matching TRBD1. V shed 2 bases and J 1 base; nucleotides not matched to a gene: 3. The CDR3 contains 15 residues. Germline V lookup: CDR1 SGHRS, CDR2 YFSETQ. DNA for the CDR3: TGCGCCAGCAGCTTTGAGGGACAGGGGAACACTGAAGCTTTCTTT. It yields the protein CASSFEGQGNTEAFF.

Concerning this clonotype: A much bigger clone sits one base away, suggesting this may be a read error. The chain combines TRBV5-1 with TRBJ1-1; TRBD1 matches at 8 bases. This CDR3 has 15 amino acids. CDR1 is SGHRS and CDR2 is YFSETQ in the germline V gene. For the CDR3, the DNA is TGCGCCAGCAGCTTGGTGGTTCAGGGGGCAGGGAAAGCTTCCTTT. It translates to CASSLVVQGAGKASF.

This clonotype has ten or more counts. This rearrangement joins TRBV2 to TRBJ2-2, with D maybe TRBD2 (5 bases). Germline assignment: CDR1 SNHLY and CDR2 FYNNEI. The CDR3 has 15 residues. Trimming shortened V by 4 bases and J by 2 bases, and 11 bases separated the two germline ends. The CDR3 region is CASSVSSGNTGELFF. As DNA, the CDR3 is TGTGCCAGCAGTGTATCCAGCGGAAACACCGGGGAGCTGTTTTTT.

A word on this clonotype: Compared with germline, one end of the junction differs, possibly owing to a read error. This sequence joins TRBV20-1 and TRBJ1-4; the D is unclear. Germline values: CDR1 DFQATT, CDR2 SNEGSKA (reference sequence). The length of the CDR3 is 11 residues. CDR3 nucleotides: TGCAGTGCGGAAAGGGTGGAAAACCTCATTTTT. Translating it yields CSAERVENLIF.

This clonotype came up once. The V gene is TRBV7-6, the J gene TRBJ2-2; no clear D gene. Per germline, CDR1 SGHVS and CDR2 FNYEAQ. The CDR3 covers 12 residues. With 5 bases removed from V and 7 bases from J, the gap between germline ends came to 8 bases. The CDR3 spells CASSPGYGELFF. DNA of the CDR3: TGTGCCAGCAGCCCCGGTTACGGGGAGCTGTTTTTT.

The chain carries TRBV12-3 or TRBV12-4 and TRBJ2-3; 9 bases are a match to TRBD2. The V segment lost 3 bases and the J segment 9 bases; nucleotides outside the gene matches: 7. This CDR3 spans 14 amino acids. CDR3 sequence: CASSFWLAGKTQYF. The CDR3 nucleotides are TGTGCCAGCAGTTTCTGGCTAGCGGGAAAGACGCAGTATTTT.

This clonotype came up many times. CDR3 amino acids: CASSSGTEISYEQYF. The CDR3 nucleotides read TGTGCCAGCAGTTCCGGGACAGAGATATCCTACGAGCAGTACTTC. This chain links TRBV6-6 with TRBJ2-7; 7 bases line up with TRBD1. Germline V gene sequence: CDR1 MNHNY, CDR2 SVGAGI (reference sequence). V lost 4 bases, J lost 1 base, and 7 bases stayed unmatched. This CDR3 is built from 15 residues.

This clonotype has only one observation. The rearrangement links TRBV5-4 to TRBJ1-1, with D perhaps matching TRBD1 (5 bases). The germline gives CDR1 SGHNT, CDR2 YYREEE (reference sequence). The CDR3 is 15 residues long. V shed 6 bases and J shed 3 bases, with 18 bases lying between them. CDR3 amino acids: CASTFGGNIYTEAFF. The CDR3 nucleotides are TGTGCCAGCACCTTTGGGGGGAACATTTACACTGAAGCTTTCTTT.